This is a list of T cell receptor beta chains from one sample in a study of T cells in Graves' hyperthyroidism and ophthalmopathy. TCRdb used MiXCR to reprocess the multiplex PCR reads, holding one entry per CDR3 protein. The data hold about half a million distinct CDR3 sequences, with nearly 20% observed a single time. The sample comprised blood. These receptors were collected from a man aged 35 to 55 with Graves' ophthalmopathy. Both conserved end residues are part of each CDR3. The D gene is left open where the match is weak. Clone size is not always given. Where it is, it says once, few, many or a class for expanded clones.

>TRBV28|few|NA|TRBJ1-5
TGTGCCAGCAGTTTAAAGGGGTGGCCCCAGCATTTT
CASSLKGWPQHF
>TRBV2|many|TRBD1|TRBJ1-2
TGTGCCAGCAGTGGGACAGGGGCAGAAGGCTACACCTTC
CASSGTGAEGYTF
>TRBV20-1|few|NA|TRBJ1-4
TGCAGTGCGCAAAGTCCGGCCAGCGAGCGGGAAAAACTGTTTTTT
CSAQSPASEREKLFF
>TRBV7-2|many|NA|TRBJ2-3
TGTGCCAGCAGCTTAGGAGGGGCCTCCGGTAGAGATACGCAGTATTTT
CASSLGGASGRDTQYF
>TRBV20-1|NA|NA|TRBJ1-5
TGCAGTGCTAGGATGGGGAACAATCAGCCCCAGCATTTT
CSARMGNNQPQHF
>TRBV28|few|NA|TRBJ2-7
TGTGCCAGCAGTTTAATCGTACAGGGTTCCTACGAGCAGTACTTC
CASSLIVQGSYEQYF
>TRBV20-1|NA|TRBD2|TRBJ2-1
TGCAGTGCTAAGAGACTAGCGGGCTTGAGCTCCTACAATGAGCAGTTCTTC
CSAKRLAGLSSYNEQFF
>TRBV20-1|many|NA|TRBJ2-1
TGCAGTGCCTTGGAAAGGCGTTTGGGGAGAAATGAGCAGTTCTTC
CSALERRLGRNEQFF
>TRBV11-1|many|NA|TRBJ2-1
TGTGCCAGCAGCTTATCCCAGGCTTCGGTCTATGAGCAGTTCTTC
CASSLSQASVYEQFF
>TRBV12-3/TRBV12-4|few|NA|TRBJ1-2
TGTGCCAGCAGTTTAAGCAGGCTCTATGGCTACACCTTC
CASSLSRLYGYTF
>TRBV7-9|few|NA|TRBJ2-5
TGTGCCAGCAGCAGGGACCGCTTGTCCCAGTACTTC
CASSRDRLSQYF
>TRBV7-8|NA|TRBD2|TRBJ2-4
TGTGCCAGTGGTGCTAGCGGGAGCCGGTTCGGCATTCAGTACTTC
CASGASGSRFGIQYF
>TRBV6-2/TRBV6-3|many|NA|TRBJ2-7
TGTGCCAGCAGTTACGCCTATCACGAGCAGTACTTC
CASSYAYHEQYF
>TRBV7-9|NA|TRBD1|TRBJ2-1
TGTGCCAGCAGTCAGGCCGGGACAGGCTACAATGAGCAGTTCTTC
CASSQAGTGYNEQFF
>TRBV5-1|NA|NA|TRBJ2-7
TGCGCCAGCAGCGCCGGGGAGGTGGGCTACGAGCAGTACTTC
CASSAGEVGYEQYF
>TRBV28|few|TRBD1|TRBJ1-5
TGTGCCACCATGACAGGGGGGGTAGGTGGTCAGCCCCAGCATTTT
CATMTGGVGGQPQHF
>TRBV10-2|NA|TRBD1|TRBJ1-1
TGCGCCGGTACCTCCGGGACAGGGGATGAAGCTTTCTTT
CAGTSGTGDEAFF
>TRBV9|NA|NA|TRBJ1-2
TGTGCCAGCAGCGTAGATGCGGCGGAGAACTATGGCTACACCTTC
CASSVDAAENYGYTF
>TRBV27|few|TRBD2|TRBJ2-2
TGTGCCAGCAGTTCTCTAGCGGGCTTGAACACCGGGGAGCTGTTTTTT
CASSSLAGLNTGELFF
>TRBV30|many|NA|TRBJ1-2
TGTGCCTCGGAGGGGTACCGGGTGGGTGGCTACACCTTC
CASEGYRVGGYTF
>TRBV5-1|many|NA|TRBJ1-1
TGCGCCAGCAGCCTCAGGCTTATGAACACTGAAGCTTTCTTT
CASSLRLMNTEAFF
>TRBV29-1|few|TRBD1|TRBJ1-1
TGCAGCGTTTCCTCGGGGTCTACAGGGGAGGCTTTCTTT
CSVSSGSTGEAFF
>TRBV29-1|many|TRBD1|TRBJ1-4
TGCAGCGTTCCGGGACAGGAACGGGAAAAACTGTTTTTT
CSVPGQEREKLFF
>TRBV15|many|TRBD2|TRBJ2-7
TGTGCCACCAGCAGAGTAGGAGCGGGGGGGTCCTACGAGCAGTACTTC
CATSRVGAGGSYEQYF
>TRBV27|few|NA|TRBJ2-4
TGTGCCAGCAGTTTAGGTTATCGAATACTAGCCAAAAACATTCAGTACTTC
CASSLGYRILAKNIQYF
>TRBV20-1|many|TRBD2|TRBJ2-3
TGCAGTGCTAGGGGGGGGAGACCCACAGATACGCAGTATTTT
CSARGGRPTDTQYF
>TRBV15|NA|TRBD1|TRBJ2-4
TGTGCCACCAGCAGAGATTTAGGACAGGAAAACATTCAGTACTTC
CATSRDLGQENIQYF
>TRBV30|NA|TRBD2|TRBJ2-3
TGTGCCCGAATACTAGCGGGGGGGCATAGTAGCACAGATACGCAGTATTTT
CARILAGGHSSTDTQYF